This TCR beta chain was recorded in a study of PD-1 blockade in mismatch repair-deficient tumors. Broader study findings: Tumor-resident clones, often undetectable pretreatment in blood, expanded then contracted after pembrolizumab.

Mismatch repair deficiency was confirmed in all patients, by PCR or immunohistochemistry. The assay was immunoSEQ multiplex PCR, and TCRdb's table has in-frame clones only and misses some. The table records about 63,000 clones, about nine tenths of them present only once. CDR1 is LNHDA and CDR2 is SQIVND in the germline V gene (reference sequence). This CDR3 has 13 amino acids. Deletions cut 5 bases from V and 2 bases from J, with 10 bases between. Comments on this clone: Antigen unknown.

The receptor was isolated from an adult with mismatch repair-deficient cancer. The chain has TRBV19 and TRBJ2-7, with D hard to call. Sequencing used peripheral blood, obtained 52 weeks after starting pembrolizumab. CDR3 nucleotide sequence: TGTGCCAGTAGTTCCGAGTTAGCCTACGAGCAGTACTTC. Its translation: CASSSELAYEQYF.